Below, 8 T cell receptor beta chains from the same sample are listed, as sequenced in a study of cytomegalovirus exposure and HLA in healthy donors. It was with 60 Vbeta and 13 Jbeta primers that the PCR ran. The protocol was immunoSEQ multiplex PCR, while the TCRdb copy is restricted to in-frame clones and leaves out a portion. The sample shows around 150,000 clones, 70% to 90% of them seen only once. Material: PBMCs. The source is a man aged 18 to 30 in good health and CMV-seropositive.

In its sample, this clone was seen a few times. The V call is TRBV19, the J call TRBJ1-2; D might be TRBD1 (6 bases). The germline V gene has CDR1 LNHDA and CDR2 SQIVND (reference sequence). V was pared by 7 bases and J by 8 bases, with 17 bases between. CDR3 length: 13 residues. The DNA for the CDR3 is TGTGCCAGTAATCCGGGACATATGGGCGGCTACACCTTC. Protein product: CASNPGHMGGYTF.

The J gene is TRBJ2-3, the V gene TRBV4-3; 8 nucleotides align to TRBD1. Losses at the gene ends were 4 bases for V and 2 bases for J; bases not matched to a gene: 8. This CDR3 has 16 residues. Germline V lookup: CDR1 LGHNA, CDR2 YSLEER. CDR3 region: CASSLGQGSITDTQYF. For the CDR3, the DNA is TGCGCCAGCAGCCTTGGACAGGGTTCGATCACAGATACGCAGTATTTT.

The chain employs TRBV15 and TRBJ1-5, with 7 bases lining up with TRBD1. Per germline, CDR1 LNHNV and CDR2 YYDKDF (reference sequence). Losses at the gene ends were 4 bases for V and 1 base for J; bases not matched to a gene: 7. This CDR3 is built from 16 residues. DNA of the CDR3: TGTGCCACCAGCAACCCCCAGGGGGTAAGCAATCAGCCCCAGCATTTT. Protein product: CATSNPQGVSNQPQHF.

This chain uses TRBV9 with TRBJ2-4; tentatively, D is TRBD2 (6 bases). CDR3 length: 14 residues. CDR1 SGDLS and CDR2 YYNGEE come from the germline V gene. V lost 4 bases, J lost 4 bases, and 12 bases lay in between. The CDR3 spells CASSPRDFKNIQYF. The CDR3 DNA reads TGTGCCAGCAGCCCCCGGGACTTTAAAAACATTCAGTACTTC. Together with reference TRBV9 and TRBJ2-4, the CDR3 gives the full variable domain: DSGVTQTPKHLITATGQRVTLRCSPRSGDLSVYWYQQSLDQGLQFLIQYYNGEERAKGNILERFSAQQFPDLHSELNLSSLELGDSALYFCASSPRDFKNIQYFGAGTRLSVL.

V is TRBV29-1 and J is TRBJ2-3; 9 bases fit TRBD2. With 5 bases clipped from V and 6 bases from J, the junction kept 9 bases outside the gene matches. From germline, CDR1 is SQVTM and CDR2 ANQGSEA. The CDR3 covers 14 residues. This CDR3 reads CSVLVSGGWDTQYF. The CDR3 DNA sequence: TGCAGCGTTTTAGTTAGCGGGGGTTGGGATACGCAGTATTTT.

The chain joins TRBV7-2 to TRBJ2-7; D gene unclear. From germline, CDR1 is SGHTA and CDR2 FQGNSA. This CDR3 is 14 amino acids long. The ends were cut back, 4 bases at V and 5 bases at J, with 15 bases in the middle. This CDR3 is CASSSLLMSDEQYF. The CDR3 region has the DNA TGTGCCAGCAGCTCCCTCCTGATGAGCGACGAGCAGTACTTC.

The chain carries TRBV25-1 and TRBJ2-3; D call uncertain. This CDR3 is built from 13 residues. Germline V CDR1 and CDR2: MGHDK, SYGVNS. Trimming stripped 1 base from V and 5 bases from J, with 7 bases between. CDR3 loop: CASSESGLDTQYF. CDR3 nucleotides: TGTGCCAGCAGTGAATCGGGTCTAGATACGCAGTATTTT.

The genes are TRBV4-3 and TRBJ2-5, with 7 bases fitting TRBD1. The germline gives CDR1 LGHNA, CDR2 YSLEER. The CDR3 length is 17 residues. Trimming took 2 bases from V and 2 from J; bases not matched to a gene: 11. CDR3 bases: TGCGCCAGCAGCCAATCCGTCGGGACAGACGATCAAGAGACCCAGTACTTC. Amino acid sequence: CASSQSVGTDDQETQYF.